This T cell receptor beta chain was recorded in a study of T cells in Graves' hyperthyroidism and ophthalmopathy. RNA transcripts served as the template for amplifying TCR beta CDR3 regions. HTBI primers were used for first-round RT-PCR of the TCR CDR3. MiXCR, applied by TCRdb to the multiplex PCR reads, yields one record per CDR3 protein. The sample lists 450,000 to 700,000 distinct CDR3 sequences, about half seen once, with around 8% in the top ten. As regards this clonotype: Its matching antigen is unknown.

V gave up 2 bases and J gave up 9 bases, with 11 bases separating them. The CDR3 spans 13 residues. The germline gives CDR1 SGHTA, CDR2 FQGTGA. Recently diagnosed hyperthyroidism of less than 2 months' duration affected patients aged 18 to 65. Findings and caveats of the study: Blood shared most expanded thyroid clonotypes above 0.001.

Source material: peripheral blood or thyroid tissue (not recorded which). The TCR comes from a young woman with Graves' hyperthyroidism. The chain is built from TRBV7-3 and TRBJ2-1, with D tentatively TRBD2 (5 bases). As DNA, the CDR3 is TGTGCCAGCAGCTTATTAATTCGGGGTGAGCAGTTCTTC. This sequence encodes CASSLLIRGEQFF.